The 28 T cell receptor beta chains reported below all come from one sample, sequenced in a study of T cell changes during pregnancy in multiple sclerosis. The assay was immunoSEQ multiplex PCR, and TCRdb's table has in-frame clones only and misses some. The sample has more than 85,000 clones, roughly nine tenths seen once; the top ten hold approximately 1.2%. This material consisted of peripheral blood, taken in the second trimester of pregnancy. The receptor source for this set is a female donor with multiple sclerosis, enrolled in a pregnancy study.

The rearrangement links TRBV7-9 to TRBJ2-1; 16 nucleotides align to TRBD2. The V segment lost 5 bases and the J segment 12 bases; nucleotides outside the gene matches: 7. The CDR3 has 15 residues. Germline V CDR1 and CDR2: SEHNR, FQNEAQ (reference sequence). The CDR3 spells CASSPGLAGGSSQFF. CDR3 nucleotides: TGTGCCAGCAGCCCGGGACTAGCGGGAGGGAGTTCGCAGTTCTTC.

The V call is TRBV5-4, the J call TRBJ1-6; D unresolved. Per the germline V gene, CDR1 is SGHNT and CDR2 is YYREEE (reference sequence). Trimming took off 0 bases at V and 9 bases at J, with 10 bases between the two ends. This CDR3 contains 14 residues. CDR3 amino acids: CASSLGQPGSPLHF. The CDR3, as DNA: TGTGCCAGCAGCTTGGGCCAGCCAGGTTCACCCCTCCACTTT.

The rearrangement links TRBV28 to TRBJ1-1; the match to TRBD1 covers 7 bases. The V gene end was trimmed by 7 bases and the J gene end by 4 bases; junction bases not matched to a gene: 12. CDR1 and CDR2 from the germline V gene are MDHEN and SYDVKM. The CDR3 has 15 residues. In DNA, the CDR3 is TGTGCCAGCAACAGACAGGGCCCTAGGGCCACTGAAGCTTTCTTT. It translates to CASNRQGPRATEAFF. The full variable domain, completed using reference TRBV28 and TRBJ1-1, is DVKVTQSSRYLVKRTGEKVFLECVQDMDHENMFWYRQDPGLGLRLIYFSYDVKMKEKGDIPEGYSVSREKKERFSLILESASTNQTSMYLCASNRQGPRATEAFFGQGTRLTVV.

This clone came up a few times. This sequence joins TRBV2 and TRBJ2-7; TRBD1 matches at 7 bases. Germline values: CDR1 SNHLY, CDR2 FYNNEI. The ends lost 8 bases at V and 0 bases at J; junction bases unmatched: 7. CDR3 length equals 14 residues. The CDR3 DNA sequence: TGTGCCAGCGTACCGGGGACAGTCTCCTACGAGCAGTACTTC. Its translation: CASVPGTVSYEQYF.

This chain links TRBV9 with TRBJ1-4, with 9 bases aligning to TRBD1. V lost 4 bases to trimming and J lost 8 bases; unmatched junction nucleotides: 9. The germline gives CDR1 SGDLS, CDR2 YYNGEE. The CDR3 is made up of 15 amino acids. CDR3 sequence (DNA): TGTGCCAGCAGCTTCCGACAGGGGGTAGGGGAAAAACTGTTTTTT. Translated: CASSFRQGVGEKLFF.

The chain is built from TRBV4-1 and TRBJ2-7; 10 bases match TRBD1. Germline V gene lookup returns CDR1 MGHRA and CDR2 YSYEKL. The V segment lost 1 base and the J segment 5 bases; nucleotides outside the gene matches: 5. The CDR3 length is 15 residues. For the CDR3, the DNA is TGCGCCAGCAGCCAAGTTGGGACAGGGGTTCACGAGCAGTACTTC. Translating gives CASSQVGTGVHEQYF.

This chain uses TRBV7-2 with TRBJ2-3; D gene unclear. The germline CDR1 and CDR2 sequences are SGHTA and FQGNSA. This CDR3 region has 13 residues. V was clipped by 4 bases and J by 0 bases, with 5 bases between them. This chain's CDR3 is CASSSSSTDTQYF. The CDR3, as DNA: TGTGCCAGCAGCTCGTCTAGCACAGATACGCAGTATTTT.

The V gene is TRBV27, the J gene TRBJ2-7; the D is unclear. This CDR3 is 14 amino acids long. Trimming cost V 4 bases and J 3 bases, with 13 bases left between them. Germline assignment: CDR1 MNHEY and CDR2 SMNVEV (reference sequence). CDR3 sequence: CASSSAVLLYEQYF. The CDR3 bases are TGTGCCAGCAGTTCCGCGGTACTCCTCTACGAGCAGTACTTC.

The chain employs TRBV19 and TRBJ2-5, with TRBD2 as a possible D gene (6 bases). The germline gives CDR1 LNHDA, CDR2 SQIVND (reference sequence). The germline V and J ends were trimmed by 6 bases and 2 bases, with 10 bases remaining between them. The CDR3 is 13 amino acids. The CDR3 nucleotides are TGTGCCAGTAGCACGACTAGACAAGAGACCCAGTACTTC. Translation: CASSTTRQETQYF.

In its sample, this clone was seen once. The chain is built from TRBV7-3 and TRBJ2-1; 11 bases agree with TRBD2. The germline V gene encodes CDR1 SGHTA and CDR2 FQGTGA. CDR3 length: 19 residues. Germline trimming cut 0 bases from V and 9 bases from J; bases unmatched to any gene: 16. CDR3 amino acids: CASSLTAARLAGKNTEQFF. The DNA for the CDR3 is TGTGCCAGCAGCTTAACCGCCGCGAGACTAGCGGGAAAAAACACTGAGCAGTTCTTC.

V is TRBV4-1 and J is TRBJ2-1, with D possibly matching TRBD1 (5 bases). The CDR3 spans 13 residues. The germline V gene has CDR1 MGHRA and CDR2 YSYEKL. The V end lost 1 base, the J end lost 6 bases, and 7 bases lay between the germline ends. CDR3 region: CASSQGQLNEQFF. DNA for the CDR3: TGCGCCAGCAGCCAAGGACAGCTCAATGAGCAGTTCTTC.

The CDR3 reads CASRRGDTEAFF. CDR3 nucleotides: TGTGCCAGCAGACGGGGGGACACTGAAGCTTTCTTT. V usage is TRBV6-1 and J usage is TRBJ1-1, with TRBD1 as a possible D gene (5 bases). This CDR3 contains 12 residues. CDR1 and CDR2 (germline): MNHNS, SASEGT. V shed 6 bases and J shed 3 bases, with 8 bases lying between them.

The chain couples TRBV9 to TRBJ2-5, with 7 bases that match TRBD1. This CDR3 spans 15 amino acids. CDR1 and CDR2 from the germline V gene are SGDLS and YYNGEE. With V trimmed by 4 bases and J by 4 bases, 10 bases remained unmatched. This CDR3 reads CASSTRTGLGETQYF. CDR3 nucleotide sequence: TGTGCCAGCAGCACTCGGACAGGCCTGGGAGAGACCCAGTACTTC.

The chain is built from TRBV5-6 and TRBJ1-2; 9 bases match TRBD1. The CDR3 totals 17 residues. V dropped 3 bases and J dropped 12; count of bases not matched to a gene: 21. Germline CDR1 is SGHDT and CDR2 is YYEEEE. CDR3 sequence reads: CASSSIWDGQGIFGDTF. CDR3 DNA sequence: TGTGCCAGCAGCTCTATTTGGGACGGACAGGGGATTTTTGGGGACACCTTC.

J is TRBJ2-1 and V is TRBV19; D gene ambiguous. Trimming cost V 5 bases and J 8 bases, with 10 bases left between them. The length of the CDR3 is 12 residues. CDR1 is LNHDA and CDR2 is SQIVND in the germline V gene (reference sequence). The CDR3 reads CASSGPLHEQFF. In DNA, the CDR3 is TGTGCCAGTAGTGGGCCCCTCCATGAGCAGTTCTTC. The full variable domain, rest sourced from reference TRBV19 and TRBJ2-1, is DGGITQSPKYLFRKEGQNVTLSCEQNLNHDAMYWYRQDPGQGLRLIYYSQIVNDFQKGDIAEGYSVSREKKESFPLTVTSAQKNPTAFYLCASSGPLHEQFFGPGTRLTVL.

This clone occurred many times. Different DNA sequences within this sample yield the same CDR3. The chain carries TRBV10-3 and TRBJ2-3; 7 nucleotides agree with TRBD2. The CDR3 is 15 amino acids. Looked up from germline, CDR1 is ENHRY and CDR2 is SYGVKD. After removal of 0 bases from V and 2 bases from J, the junction contained 2 bases not matched to a gene. Here the CDR3 DNA reads TGTGCCATCAGTGAGTCCCGACTAGCCACAGATACGCAGTATTTT. Translated: CAISESRLATDTQYF.

The chain joins TRBV7-2 to TRBJ2-5; 7 bases line up with TRBD2. The CDR3 has 14 residues. V shed 3 bases and J 0 bases; nucleotides not matched to a gene: 1. From germline, CDR1 is SGHTA and CDR2 FQGNSA. CDR3 loop: CASSFTSDQETQYF. The CDR3 DNA sequence: TGTGCCAGCAGCTTTACTAGCGACCAAGAGACCCAGTACTTC.

The chain combines TRBV2 with TRBJ2-5, with a tentative D call TRBD1 (6 bases). This CDR3 spans 11 amino acids. Germline V gene lookup returns CDR1 SNHLY and CDR2 FYNNEI. Deletions cut 6 bases from V and 6 bases from J, with 8 bases between. This chain's CDR3 is CASRGAKTQYF. CDR3 nucleotides: TGTGCCAGCAGGGGGGCGAAGACCCAGTACTTC.

This chain joins TRBV7-8 and TRBJ2-2; 8 nucleotides align to TRBD1. From germline, CDR1 is SGHVS and CDR2 FQNEAQ. This CDR3 is 15 amino acids long. The trim removed 6 bases at V and 1 base at J, leaving 4 bases unmatched. The CDR3: CASRLGTGNTGELFF. CDR3 coding DNA: TGTGCCAGCAGATTGGGGACAGGGAACACCGGGGAGCTGTTTTTT. Full variable domain (outside the CDR3, taken from reference TRBV7-8 and TRBJ2-2): GAGVSQSPRYKVAKRGQDVALRCDPISGHVSLFWYQQALGQGPEFLTYFQNEAQLDKSGLPSDRFFAERPEGSVSTLKIQRTQQEDSAVYLCASRLGTGNTGELFFGEGSRLTVL.

In its sample, this clone was seen a few times. V gene TRBV6-1 combines with J gene TRBJ1-1; the D is unclear. The germline V gene encodes CDR1 MNHNS and CDR2 SASEGT. The CDR3 length is 13 residues. V was cut by 8 bases and J by 10 bases, with 20 bases left in between. This CDR3 is CASEGLPQQRAFF. CDR3 DNA sequence: TGTGCCAGCGAGGGCCTACCGCAACAACGAGCTTTCTTT.

The chain employs TRBV2 and TRBJ1-2; 8 positions agree with TRBD1. After removal of 4 bases from V and 11 bases from J, the junction contained 18 bases not matched to a gene. In germline, CDR1 is SNHLY, CDR2 FYNNEI. The CDR3 has 16 amino acids. DNA of the CDR3: TGTGCCAGCAGTGGGACAGGGACGGCAGCTACTATGGGGTACACCTTC. It encodes CASSGTGTAATMGYTF.

This chain uses TRBV11-2 with TRBJ1-4; a possible D gene is TRBD1 (6 bases). Trimming shortened V by 11 bases and J by 12 bases, and 19 bases separated the two germline ends. The CDR3 loop spans 12 amino acids. Germline values: CDR1 SGHAT, CDR2 FQNNGV. The CDR3 is CAGRGGTHQLFF. CDR3 nucleotide sequence: TGTGCCGGGAGGGGGGGTACTCACCAACTGTTTTTT.

The CDR3 loop is CASSRKGAASSYNEQFF. The CDR3 coding sequence is TGCGCCAGCAGCCGTAAGGGGGCCGCGAGCTCCTACAATGAGCAGTTCTTC. The gene calls are TRBV5-1 and TRBJ2-1; 7 bases agree with TRBD1. This CDR3 has 17 amino acids. The germline CDR1 and CDR2 sequences are SGHRS and YFSETQ. V gave up 4 bases and J gave up 0 bases; unmatched junction bases: 10.

V is TRBV9 and J is TRBJ2-7, with TRBD2 matching 7 bases. The V gene end was trimmed by 0 bases and the J gene end by 3 bases; junction bases not matched to a gene: 6. CDR1 SGDLS and CDR2 YYNGEE come from the germline V gene. The CDR3 is made up of 15 amino acids. CDR3 DNA: TGTGCCAGCAGCGTAGGGGCGGGAGAAGGCTACGAGCAGTACTTC. Its protein is CASSVGAGEGYEQYF.

This chain links TRBV2 with TRBJ2-6, with D possibly TRBD2 on 5 matching bases. The CDR3 extends over 16 amino acids. V lost 8 bases, J lost 0 bases, and 14 bases lay in between. Germline CDR1 SNHLY, CDR2 FYNNEI. The CDR3 spells CASLARGSSGANVLTF. In DNA, the CDR3 is TGTGCCAGCTTAGCTCGGGGATCCTCTGGGGCCAACGTCCTGACTTTC.

The V gene is TRBV14, the J gene TRBJ2-2, with D possibly being TRBD1 (6 bases). CDR3 length: 15 amino acids. Trimming removed 3 bases from V and 1 base from J, with 9 bases in between. The germline CDR1 and CDR2 sequences are SGHDN and FVKESK. The CDR3 DNA is TGTGCCAGCAGCCATTGGGACATGAACACCGGGGAGCTGTTTTTT. This translates into CASSHWDMNTGELFF. Supplemented by reference TRBV14 and TRBJ2-2, the full variable domain reads EAGVTQFPSHSVIEKGQTVTLRCDPISGHDNLYWYRRVMGKEIKFLLHFVKESKQDESGMPNNRFLAERTGGTYSTLKVQPAELEDSGVYFCASSHWDMNTGELFFGEGSRLTVL.

The rearrangement links TRBV14 to TRBJ2-5, with D perhaps TRBD1 (6 bases). The CDR3 sequence is 14 residues long. V gave up 2 bases and J gave up 4 bases, with 11 bases separating them. Germline V CDR1 and CDR2: SGHDN, FVKESK. CDR3 in DNA: TGTGCCAGCAGCCAAACAGGGTTGGGAGAGACCCAGTACTTC. Translating it yields CASSQTGLGETQYF.

The chain combines TRBV2 with TRBJ2-3; D is possibly TRBD1 (5 bases). Germline CDR1 is SNHLY and CDR2 is FYNNEI. The V end was cut by 10 bases, the J end by 1 base, with 9 bases between. The CDR3 spans 12 residues. The CDR3 DNA is TGTGCCATCGAGACAGGCACAGATACGCAGTATTTT. It yields the protein CAIETGTDTQYF.